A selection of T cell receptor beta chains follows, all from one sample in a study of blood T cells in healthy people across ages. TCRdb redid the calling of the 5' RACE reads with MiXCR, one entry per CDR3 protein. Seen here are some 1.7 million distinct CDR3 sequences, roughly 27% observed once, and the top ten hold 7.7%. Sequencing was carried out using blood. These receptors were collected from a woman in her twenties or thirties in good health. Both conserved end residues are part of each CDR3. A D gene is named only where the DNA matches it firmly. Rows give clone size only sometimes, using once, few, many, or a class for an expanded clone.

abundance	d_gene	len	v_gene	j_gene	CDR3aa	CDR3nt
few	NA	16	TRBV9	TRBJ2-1	CASSVAQGSSYNERFF	NA
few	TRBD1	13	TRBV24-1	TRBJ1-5	CAIGQAENQPQHF	TGTGCCATCGGACAGGCGGAAAATCAGCCCCAGCATTTT
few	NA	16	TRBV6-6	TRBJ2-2	CASSYYVPSNTGELFF	TGTGCCAGCAGTTACTACGTCCCGTCGAACACCGGGGAGCTGTTTTTT
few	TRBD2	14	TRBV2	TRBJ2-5	CATKTSGAQETQYF	TGTGCCACCAAAACTAGCGGGGCTCAAGAGACCCAGTACTTC
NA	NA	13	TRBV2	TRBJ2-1	CACKEGRTNEQFF	TGTGCCTGCAAAGAGGGACGGACCAATGAGCAGTTCTTC
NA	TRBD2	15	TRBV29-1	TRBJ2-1	CSVETSGRLIDEQFF	TGCAGCGTAGAGACTAGCGGGAGATTAATAGATGAGCAGTTCTTC
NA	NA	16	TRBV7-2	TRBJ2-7	CASSLMGSGVSYEQYF	TGTGCCAGCAGCTTAATGGGGTCAGGGGTCTCCTACGAGCAGTACTTC
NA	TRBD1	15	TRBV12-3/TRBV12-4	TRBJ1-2	CASSFSGTGAGGYTF	TGTGCCAGCAGTTTCTCCGGGACAGGGGCGGGGGGCTACACCTTC
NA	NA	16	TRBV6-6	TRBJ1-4	CASSQSPGRLDEKLFF	TGTGCCAGCAGCCAAAGCCCGGGACGGCTAGATGAAAAACTGTTTTTT
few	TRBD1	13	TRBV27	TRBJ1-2	CASREDRRDGYTF	TGTGCCAGCAGAGAGGACAGGCGGGATGGCTACACCTTC
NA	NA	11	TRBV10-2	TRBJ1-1	CASLLKAEAFF	TGCGCCAGCCTGCTTAAGGCTGAAGCTTTCTTT
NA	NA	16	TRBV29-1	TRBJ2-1	CSVESSSGSIYNEQFF	TGCAGCGTTGAATCGAGTTCAGGGTCCATCTACAATGAGCAGTTCTTC
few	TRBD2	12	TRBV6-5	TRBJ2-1	CASRGDYKQQFF	TGTGCCAGCAGGGGGGACTATAAGCAGCAGTTCTTC
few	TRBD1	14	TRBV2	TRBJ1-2	CASKGQGARYGYTF	TGTGCCAGCAAAGGACAGGGGGCGCGCTATGGCTACACCTTC
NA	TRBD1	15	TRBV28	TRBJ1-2	CASSPDWDSEHGYTF	TGTGCCAGCAGTCCCGACTGGGACAGCGAACATGGCTACACCTTC
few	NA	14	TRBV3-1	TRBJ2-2	CASSGGQPRGELFF	TGTGCCAGCAGCGGGGGCCAACCGAGGGGGGAGCTGTTTTTT
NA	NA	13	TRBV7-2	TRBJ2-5	CASTPKGGETQYF	TGTGCCAGCACCCCGAAGGGGGGAGAGACCCAGTACTTC
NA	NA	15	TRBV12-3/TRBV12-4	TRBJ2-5	CTSSLGRGFQETQYF	TGTACCAGCAGTTTAGGGAGGGGGTTTCAAGAGACCCAGTACTTC
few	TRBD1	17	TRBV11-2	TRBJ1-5	CASSSDWTGGNNQPQHF	TGTGCCAGCAGCTCGGACTGGACAGGGGGTAACAATCAGCCCCAGCATTTT
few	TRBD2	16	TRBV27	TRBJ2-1	CASSLLLAGVYNEQFF	TGTGCCAGCAGCTTACTTCTAGCGGGGGTCTACAATGAGCAGTTCTTC
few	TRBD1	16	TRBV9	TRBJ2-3	CASSPLPGQGTDTQYF	TGTGCCAGCAGCCCGCTCCCGGGACAGGGGACAGATACGCAGTATTTT
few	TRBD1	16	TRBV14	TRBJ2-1	CASSQGTGLGYNEQFF	TGTGCCAGCAGCCAAGGGACAGGGTTGGGCTACAATGAGCAGTTCTTC
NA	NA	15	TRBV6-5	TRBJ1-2	CASSFGRMSYYGYTF	TGTGCCAGCAGTTTCGGTAGGATGTCCTACTATGGCTACACCTTC
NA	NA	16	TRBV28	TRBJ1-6	CASRSDGNSYNSPLHF	TGTGCCAGCAGATCCGACGGGAACTCCTATAATTCACCCCTCCACTTT
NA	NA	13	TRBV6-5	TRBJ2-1	CASSLRREHEQFF	TGTGCCAGCAGTCTAAGGAGGGAACATGAGCAGTTCTTC
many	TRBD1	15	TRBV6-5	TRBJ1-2	CASSSRQGALYGYTF	TGTGCCAGCAGTTCTCGACAGGGGGCCCTCTATGGCTACACCTTC
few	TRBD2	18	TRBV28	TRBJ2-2	CASSLYWSGGRNTGELFF	TGTGCCAGCAGTTTATACTGGTCGGGGGGGCGGAACACCGGGGAGCTGTTTTTT
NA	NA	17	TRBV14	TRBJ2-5	CASSQDKLVQRLETQYF	TGTGCCAGCAGCCAAGATAAACTAGTTCAAAGATTGGAGACCCAGTACTTC
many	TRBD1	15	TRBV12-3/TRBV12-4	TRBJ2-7	CASSPQTGSSYEQYF	TGTGCCAGCAGCCCCCAGACAGGGAGCTCCTACGAGCAGTACTTC
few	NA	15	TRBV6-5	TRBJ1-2	CASSGTDGANYGYTF	TGTGCCAGCAGTGGAACGGACGGAGCTAACTATGGCTACACCTTC
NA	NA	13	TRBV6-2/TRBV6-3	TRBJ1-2	CASSDTTRGGYTF	TGTGCCAGCAGTGATACGACAAGGGGAGGCTACACCTTC
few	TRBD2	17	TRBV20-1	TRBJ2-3	CSAGRKFLAGGTYTQYF	TGCAGTGCCGGAAGGAAGTTTTTAGCGGGAGGGACCTATACGCAGTATTTT
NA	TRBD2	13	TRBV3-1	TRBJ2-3	CASSRQGLASQYF	TGTGCCAGCAGCCGCCAAGGACTAGCGTCGCAGTATTTT
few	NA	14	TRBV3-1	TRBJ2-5	CASSATGEGETQYF	TGTGCCAGCAGCGCGACAGGGGAGGGGGAGACCCAGTACTTC
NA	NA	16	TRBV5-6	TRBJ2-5	CASSLAGRADQETQYF	TGTGCCAGCAGCTTGGCAGGCAGGGCTGACCAAGAGACCCAGTACTTC
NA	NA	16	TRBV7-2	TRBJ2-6	CASSLVFDSGANVMTF	TGTGCCAGCAGCTTAGTATTCGACTCTGGGGCCAACGTCATGACTTTC
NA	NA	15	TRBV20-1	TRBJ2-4	CSASLRGRGKNIQYF	TGCAGTGCTAGCCTGAGGGGCCGGGGCAAAAACATTCAGTACTTC
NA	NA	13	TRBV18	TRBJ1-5	CASSEEILQPQHF	TGTGCCAGCTCAGAGGAGATTCTCCAGCCCCAGCATTTT
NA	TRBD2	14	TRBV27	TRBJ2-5	CASRAGALQETQYF	TGTGCCAGCAGAGCGGGGGCGCTCCAAGAGACCCAGTACTTC
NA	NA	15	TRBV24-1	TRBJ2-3	CATSDQQVPTDTQYF	TGTGCCACCAGTGATCAACAGGTTCCCACAGATACGCAGTATTTT
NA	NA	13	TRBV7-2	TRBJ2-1	CASSSHLGNEQFF	TGTGCCAGCAGCTCCCATCTGGGTAATGAGCAGTTCTTC
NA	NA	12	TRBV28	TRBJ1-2	CASRQGFYGYTF	TGTGCCAGCAGACAGGGATTCTATGGCTACACCTTC
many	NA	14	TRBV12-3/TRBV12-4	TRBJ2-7	CASSLGGETYEQYF	TGTGCCAGCAGCCTAGGGGGAGAAACCTACGAGCAGTACTTC
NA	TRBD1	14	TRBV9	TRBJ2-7	CASSVDHRGLEQYF	TGTGCCAGCAGCGTAGACCACAGGGGGCTCGAGCAGTACTTC
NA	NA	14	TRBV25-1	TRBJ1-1	CASREGVGNAEAFF	TGTGCCAGCAGGGAGGGGGTAGGTAACGCTGAAGCTTTCTTT
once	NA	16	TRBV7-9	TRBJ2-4	CASSFWHRETKNIQYF	TGTGCCAGCAGCTTTTGGCACAGGGAGACCAAAAACATTCAGTACTTC
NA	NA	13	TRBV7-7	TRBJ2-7	CVSSLEWANEQYF	TGTGTCAGCAGCTTAGAGTGGGCCAATGAGCAGTACTTC
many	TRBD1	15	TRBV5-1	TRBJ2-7	CASSSPGQKIYEQYF	TGCGCCAGCAGCTCGCCGGGACAGAAGATCTACGAGCAGTACTTC
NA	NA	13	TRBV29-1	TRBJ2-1	CSSSRGRGNEQFF	TGCAGCTCCAGCCGGGGCAGGGGCAATGAGCAGTTCTTC
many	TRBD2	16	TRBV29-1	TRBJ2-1	CSVRVGGRATYNEQFF	TGCAGCGTTCGGGTAGGCGGGAGGGCCACCTACAATGAGCAGTTCTTC
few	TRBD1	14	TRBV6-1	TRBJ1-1	CASTRGGMNTEAFF	TGTGCCAGTACCAGGGGGGGTATGAACACTGAAGCTTTCTTT
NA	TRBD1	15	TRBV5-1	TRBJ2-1	CASSSGQGGFYEQFF	TGCGCCAGCAGCTCGGGACAGGGAGGGTTCTACGAGCAGTTCTTC
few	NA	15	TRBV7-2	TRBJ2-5	CASSSEVRRGETQYF	TGCGCCAGCAGCTCGGAAGTAAGGCGGGGAGAGACCCAGTACTTC
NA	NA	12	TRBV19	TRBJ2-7	CASRQPYYEQYF	TGTGCCAGTCGACAGCCCTACTACGAGCAGTACTTC